These 12 T cell receptor beta chains originate from one sample sequenced in a study of T cell responses to AZD1222 COVID-19 vaccine (dated by TCRdb to about 2021). Per the publication, the time point label means: baseline before first vaccination. Receptor amplification or capture employed the immunoSEQ multiplex PCR assay. TCRdb obtained this table from immuneACCESS and retained in-frame rearrangements with V and J assigned. These tables miss some clones; where compared with another copy, unresolved V genes account for less than half of the shortfall, and the remainder is unexplained. This sample gives about 160,000 clones in total; roughly nine tenths of them show up just once. The top ten hold 6.9% of the sample. This specimen was peripheral blood, taken on day 0 of AZD1222 vaccination. The receptors originated from an adult in good health.

This sequence joins TRBV6-5 and TRBJ1-5; perhaps TRBD1 as D (5 bases). The CDR3 extends over 15 amino acids. Per the germline V gene, CDR1 is MNHEY and CDR2 is SVGAGI. Trimming took off 5 bases at V and 2 bases at J, with 13 bases between the two ends. CDR3 nucleotide sequence: TGTGCCAGCAGTAGGGAGGGGTCCGGCAATCAGCCCCAGCATTTT. This translates into CASSREGSGNQPQHF.

The CDR3 reads CASSQRTGGVLNTEAFF. CDR3 sequence (DNA): TGCGCCAGCAGCCAAAGGACAGGGGGTGTGTTGAACACTGAAGCTTTCTTT. V is TRBV5-1 and J is TRBJ1-1, with 10 positions matching TRBD1. Looked up from germline, CDR1 is SGHRS and CDR2 is YFSETQ. The CDR3 spans 17 residues. The V segment lost 4 bases and the J segment 0 bases; nucleotides outside the gene matches: 9.

This clone was counted a single time. V usage is TRBV27 and J usage is TRBJ1-1, with 7 bases identical to TRBD1. This CDR3 region has 13 residues. Germline CDR1 MNHEY, CDR2 SMNVEV (reference sequence). After removal of 6 bases from V and 4 bases from J, the junction contained 5 bases not matched to a gene. The CDR3 DNA sequence: TGTGCCAGCAGCCGACAGGGTTTCACTGAAGCTTTCTTT. Protein: CASSRQGFTEAFF.

The V gene is TRBV6-5, the J gene TRBJ1-2, with D unresolved. The V gene lost 0 bases and the J gene lost 5 bases, with 7 bases spanning the gap. The CDR3 extends over 13 amino acids. From germline, CDR1 is MNHEY and CDR2 SVGAGI. The CDR3 here is CASSYSGSYGYTF. CDR3 bases: TGTGCCAGCAGTTACTCCGGCAGTTATGGCTACACCTTC.

Of note for this clone: Other DNA sequences in the sample encode the same CDR3. The chain combines TRBV6-5 with TRBJ2-1; TRBD1 aligns across 9 bases. With 6 bases clipped from V and 1 base from J, the junction kept 4 bases outside the gene matches. Germline V CDR1 and CDR2: MNHEY, SVGAGI. CDR3 length equals 15 residues. CDR3 sequence reads: CASSTDRGSYNEQFF. The CDR3 DNA is TGTGCCAGCAGCACAGACAGGGGGTCCTACAATGAGCAGTTCTTC.

This rearrangement joins TRBV4-3 to TRBJ1-4; the match to TRBD1 covers 7 bases. Trimming removed 5 bases from V and 3 bases from J; junction bases left unmatched: 6. Germline V gives CDR1 LGHNA, CDR2 YSLEER. The CDR3 sequence is 15 residues long. Here the CDR3 DNA reads TGCGCCAGCAGCTCCCACAGGGGACCTAATGAAAAACTGTTTTTT. Amino acid sequence: CASSSHRGPNEKLFF.

The rearrangement uses TRBV5-4 and TRBJ2-5; TRBD2 matches 10 bases. The CDR3 loop spans 14 amino acids. Germline CDR1 SGHNT, CDR2 YYREEE (reference sequence). Trimming took 5 bases from V and 4 from J; bases not matched to a gene: 5. In nucleotides, the CDR3 is TGTGCCAGCAGTGAAAGCGGGGGGGCAGAGACCCAGTACTTC. The encoded protein is CASSESGGAETQYF.

This sequence joins TRBV7-3 and TRBJ2-2; perhaps TRBD2 as D (5 bases). This CDR3 is built from 13 residues. CDR1 is SGHTA and CDR2 is FQGTGA in the germline V gene. V was cut by 5 bases and J by 3 bases, with 7 bases left in between. The CDR3 loop reads CASSPGDTGELFF. In nucleotides, the CDR3 is TGTGCCAGCAGCCCCGGGGACACCGGGGAGCTGTTTTTT.

CDR3 sequence reads: CASYEQYV. The CDR3 DNA reads as TGCGCCAGCTACGAGCAGTACGTC. The chain joins TRBV23-1 to TRBJ2-7; D gene unclear. TRBV23-1 is treated as an ORF (open reading frame) with a function not yet certain. Trimming took 8 bases from V and 4 from J, leaving 0 bases between them. This CDR3 is 8 amino acids long.

This chain uses TRBV28 with TRBJ1-6; no clear D. V lost 3 bases to trimming and J lost 8 bases, with 14 bases between them. The V gene's germline CDR1 is MDHEN and CDR2 SYDVKM. The CDR3 extends over 15 amino acids. CDR3 coding DNA: TGTGCCAGCAGTTTGTCCGACACCCTTCATTCACCCCTCCACTTT. This gives the protein CASSLSDTLHSPLHF. The full variable domain, in which reference TRBV28 and TRBJ1-6 provide the parts outside the CDR3, is DVKVTQSSRYLVKRTGEKVFLECVQDMDHENMFWYRQDPGLGLRLIYFSYDVKMKEKGDIPEGYSVSREKKERFSLILESASTNQTSMYLCASSLSDTLHSPLHFGNGTRLTVT.

This sequence joins TRBV7-3 and TRBJ1-5; D is uncertain. The CDR3 length is 13 residues. Trimming took off 0 bases at V and 3 bases at J, with 3 bases between the two ends. Germline V gene data show CDR1 as SGHTA and CDR2 as FQGTGA. CDR3 sequence (DNA): TGTGCCAGCAGCTTAACCAACAATCAGCCCCAGCATTTT. Protein sequence: CASSLTNNQPQHF.

The chain joins TRBV7-8 to TRBJ2-1, with 13 bases matching TRBD2. Unmatched junction bases numbered 7, after V lost 6 bases and J lost 5 bases. This CDR3 is built from 16 residues. Looked up from germline, CDR1 is SGHVS and CDR2 is FQNEAQ. In DNA form, the CDR3 reads TGTGCCAGCAGGGAGCCGGGACTAGCGGGGAACAATGAGCAGTTCTTC. Protein: CASREPGLAGNNEQFF.